The text below deals with one TCR beta chain. This clone was counted a few times. It lacks a known antigen. It has no much larger one-base neighbor in the sample; base qualities were not kept. Reading the germline V gene (reference sequence) gives CDR1 SSHAT and CDR2 FNYEAQ. Reading from cysteine to phenylalanine, the CDR3 counts 11 amino acids. Just CDR3 DNA is preserved here, 33 bases in frame from base 1. Using multiplexed V- and J-gene primers, the immunoSEQ hsTCRB Kit amplified TCR-beta CDR3 regions from genomic DNA. Unique DNA barcodes were added in a second PCR, and the samples were pooled together with one negative control and one positive control. An Illumina MiSeq running a 150-cycle paired-end protocol was used to sequence the pooled TCR-beta libraries. As for the authors' bioinformatics: Adaptive Biotechnologies processed the raw sequencing data into a report containing normalized, annotated TCR-beta repertoires. T-cell density was calculated by normalizing TCR-beta templates to usable DNA, with usable DNA estimated through amplification of housekeeping genes. Richness counted unique rearrangements, and clonality was defined as 1 minus Pielou's evenness. The clones in this table, taken by TCRdb from immuneACCESS, are in-frame only. Not every clone is retained; where verified, under half of the shortfall comes from an unresolved V gene, and the cause of the rest is unknown. V, J and clone size were drawn from that table, and D and trimming were deduced from the DNA. This sample gives 1,500 to 2,000 clones in total; under 90% of them show up just once. The leading ten clones occupy roughly 7.1% of the sample.

This record comes from a study of T cells and copy number aberrations in small-cell lung cancer (dated by TCRdb to the early 2020s). Background on the whole study: Whole-exome sequencing of the same tumor regions was paired with TCR repertoire sequencing so that T cell metrics could be related to mutations and copy number aberrations. Tumor TCR data were available for roughly 17 patients, and TCR data from both tumor and normal tissue were available for roughly 15 patients.

Broader findings and caveats from the paper: Compared with adjacent lung tissue, tumors showed lower T-cell density, richness and clonality, although the density difference was not significant. Because surgical resection is uncommon in small-cell lung cancer, the study was limited by a small sample size, and the findings need validation. All specimens were formalin-fixed paraffin-embedded tissue, which is known to introduce sequencing artifacts.

The donors were limited-stage small-cell lung cancer patients whose surgical resection took place in Hangzhou, China, between about 2008 and 2021. Every donor went straight to surgery with no preoperative chemotherapy or radiotherapy, and no donor was given immunotherapy either before or after surgery. All 20 or so patients in the sequenced cohort were identified as smokers or heavy second-hand smokers. Adjacent normal lung was collected at least 2 cm from the tumor margin and was morphologically confirmed by two pathologists to be free of malignant cells. To characterize T cell repertoire heterogeneity, the study applied multi-region TCR-beta sequencing to resected limited-stage small-cell lung cancers and to tumor-adjacent lung tissue. The AllPrep DNA/RNA FFPE Kit (Qiagen) was used to extract genomic DNA from FFPE tissue.

The clonotype comes from a man aged 55 to 70 with small cell lung cancer. The V gene is TRBV7-7 and the J gene is TRBJ2-1, with the D gene uncertain. The sequenced sample consisted of normal tissue next to the tumor. The nucleotide sequence reads as follows: TGTGCTAGTGGCGACGGGAATGAGCAGTTCTTC. It codes for CASGDGNEQFF.